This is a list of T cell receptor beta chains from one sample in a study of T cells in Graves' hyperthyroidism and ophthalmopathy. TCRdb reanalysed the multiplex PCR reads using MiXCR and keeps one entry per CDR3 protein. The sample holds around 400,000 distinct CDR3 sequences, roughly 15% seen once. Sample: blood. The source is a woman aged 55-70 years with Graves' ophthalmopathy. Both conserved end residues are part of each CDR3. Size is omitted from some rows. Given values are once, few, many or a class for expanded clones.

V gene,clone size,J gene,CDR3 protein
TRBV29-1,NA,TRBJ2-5,CSARGGAETQYF
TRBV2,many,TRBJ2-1,CASGRTNEQFF
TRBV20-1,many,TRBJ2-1,CSARSNSGRYNEQFF
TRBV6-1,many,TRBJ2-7,CASIPGQGIYEQYF
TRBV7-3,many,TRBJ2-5,CASSLTGLETETQYF
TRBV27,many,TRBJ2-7,CASSRETSGSYEQYF
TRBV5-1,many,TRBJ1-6,CASSLNRGSNSPLHF
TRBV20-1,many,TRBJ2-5,CSATGGDGTGPRWTQYF
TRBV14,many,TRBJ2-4,CASSQAGNIQYF
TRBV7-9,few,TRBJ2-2,CASSYTSSTGELFF
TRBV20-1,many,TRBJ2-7,CSASGTSVYEQYF
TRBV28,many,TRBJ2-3,CASSLAPVAGGDTDTQYF
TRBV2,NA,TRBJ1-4,CASRGATWTGTNEKLFF
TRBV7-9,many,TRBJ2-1,CASSLSSSGEQFF
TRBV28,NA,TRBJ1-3,CASSLGQGASGNTIYF
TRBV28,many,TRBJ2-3,CASSSQGTPDTQYF
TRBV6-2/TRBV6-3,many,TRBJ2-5,CASRTRETQYF
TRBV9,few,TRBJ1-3,CASSVVPGDLSGNTIYF
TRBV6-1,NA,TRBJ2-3,CASIDRIEDTQYF
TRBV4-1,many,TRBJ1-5,CASSLRRSDNQPQHF
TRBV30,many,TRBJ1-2,CAWSRGNYGYTF
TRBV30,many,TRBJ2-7,CAWSQGAREQYF
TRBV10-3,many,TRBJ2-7,CATGDDEYEQYF
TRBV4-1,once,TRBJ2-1,CASSQVPSVVDNEQFF
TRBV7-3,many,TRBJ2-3,CASSPTGTSTDTQYF
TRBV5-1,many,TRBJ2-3,CASSLAQPPTDTQYF
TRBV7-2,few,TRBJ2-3,CASSLGGLAGTLTDTQYF
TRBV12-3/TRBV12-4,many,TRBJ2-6,CASRRFVDGLLSGANVLTF
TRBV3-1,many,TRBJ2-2,CASSQVGGTGELFF
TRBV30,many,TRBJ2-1,CAWRGTSSYFYNEQFF
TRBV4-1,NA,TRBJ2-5,CASSQARTSPETQYF
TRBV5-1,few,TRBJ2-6,CASSDAPDSGANVLTF
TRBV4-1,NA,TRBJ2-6,CASSQEPARAGANVLTF
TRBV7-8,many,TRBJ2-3,CASSLWLGSPLSSTDTQYF
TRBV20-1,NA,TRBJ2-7,CSAIDRPPDYEQYF
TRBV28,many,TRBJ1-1,CASSAQRAFF
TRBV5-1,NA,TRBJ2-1,CASSLGSGSINEQFF
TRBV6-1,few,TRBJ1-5,CASSELRPYSNQPQHF
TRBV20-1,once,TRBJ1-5,CSARSPGQTGYSNQPQHF
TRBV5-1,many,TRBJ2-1,CASSLGGQGTSRYNEQFF